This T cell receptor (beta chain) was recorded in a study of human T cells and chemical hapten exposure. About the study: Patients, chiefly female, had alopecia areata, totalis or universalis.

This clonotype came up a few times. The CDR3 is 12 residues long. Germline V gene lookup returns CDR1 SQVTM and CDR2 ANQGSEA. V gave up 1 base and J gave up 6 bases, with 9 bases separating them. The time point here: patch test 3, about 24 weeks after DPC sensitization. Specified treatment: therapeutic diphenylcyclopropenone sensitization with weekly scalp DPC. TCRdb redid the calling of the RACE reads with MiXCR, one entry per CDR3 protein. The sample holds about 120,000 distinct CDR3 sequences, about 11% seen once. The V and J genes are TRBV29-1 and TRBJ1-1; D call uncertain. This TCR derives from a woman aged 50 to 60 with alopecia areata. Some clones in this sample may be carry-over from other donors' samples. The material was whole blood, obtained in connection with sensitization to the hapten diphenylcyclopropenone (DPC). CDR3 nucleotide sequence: TGCAGCGTTGAAGGGCTTCCCCCTGAAGCTTTCTTT. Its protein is CSVEGLPPEAFF.